These 7 T cell receptor beta chains were all obtained from the same sample, sequenced in a study of cytomegalovirus exposure and HLA in healthy donors. Vbeta (60) and Jbeta (13) primers were used in the PCR. Assay used: immunoSEQ multiplex PCR; TCRdb lists only in-frame clones, some missing. Counted here are tens of thousands of clones, over 60% occurring once; the ten biggest clones make up 3.7%. The sequenced sample was PBMCs. The source of these receptors is a man aged 25 to 40 in good health and CMV-seronegative.

This chain connects TRBV10-3 to TRBJ1-1, with D maybe TRBD1 (5 bases). Trimming removed 3 bases from V and 10 bases from J, with 15 bases in between. Per germline, CDR1 ENHRY and CDR2 SYGVKD. This CDR3 spans 13 amino acids. CDR3: CAISDNQGGAAFF. Written as DNA, the CDR3 is TGTGCCATCAGTGATAACCAGGGAGGAGCAGCTTTCTTT.

V and J are TRBV7-2 and TRBJ1-2, with 7 bases matching TRBD1. The V gene end was trimmed by 5 bases and the J gene end by 5 bases; junction bases not matched to a gene: 8. The CDR3 contains 14 residues. The germline gives CDR1 SGHTA, CDR2 FQGNSA. In DNA form, the CDR3 reads TGTGCCAGCAGCCCCTTGGACAGGATATATGGCTACACCTTC. This encodes CASSPLDRIYGYTF.

The chain couples TRBV6-5 to TRBJ1-2; D might be TRBD1 (6 bases). The CDR3 length is 14 residues. Trimming left V 2 bases short and J 8 bases short, with 15 bases between. Germline V CDR1 and CDR2: MNHEY, SVGAGI. CDR3 sequence: CASSYIGTSAGYTF. The CDR3 nucleotides are TGTGCCAGCAGTTACATCGGGACATCCGCCGGCTACACCTTC.

The chain uses TRBV4-3 and TRBJ1-4, with a weak D call TRBD1 (5 bases). CDR3 length equals 17 residues. Per germline, CDR1 LGHNA and CDR2 YSLEER. V was cut by 0 bases and J by 8 bases, with 19 bases left in between. The CDR3 bases are TGCGCCAGCAGCCAAGATGTGGTGAGGCAGGGCGGAGAAAAACTGTTTTTT. It encodes CASSQDVVRQGGEKLFF.

V and J are TRBV28 and TRBJ1-6; no definite D call. Trimming stripped 1 base from V and 3 bases from J, with 7 bases between. The CDR3 has 15 residues. Germline CDR1 reads MDHEN; CDR2 reads SYDVKM. The CDR3 bases are TGTGCCAGCAGTTTATATGGCGGCTATAATTCACCCCTCCACTTT. It yields the protein CASSLYGGYNSPLHF.

The genes are TRBV18 and TRBJ1-1; D is perhaps TRBD1 (6 bases). This CDR3 comprises 13 residues. CDR1 and CDR2 from the germline V gene are KGHSH and LQKENI. V lost 1 base, J lost 6 bases, and 9 bases lay in between. The CDR3 DNA follows: TGTGCCAGCTCACCACAAGGGGGACCTGAAGCTTTCTTT. It specifies CASSPQGGPEAFF.

The CDR3 here is CASRLGVSDTQYF. The DNA of the CDR3 is TGCGCCAGCAGATTAGGGGTATCAGATACGCAGTATTTT. The chain joins TRBV5-1 to TRBJ2-3; weak D call: TRBD1 (5 bases). With 5 bases removed from V and 4 bases from J, the gap between germline ends came to 11 bases. This CDR3 is 13 amino acids long. CDR1 SGHRS and CDR2 YFSETQ come from the germline V gene.